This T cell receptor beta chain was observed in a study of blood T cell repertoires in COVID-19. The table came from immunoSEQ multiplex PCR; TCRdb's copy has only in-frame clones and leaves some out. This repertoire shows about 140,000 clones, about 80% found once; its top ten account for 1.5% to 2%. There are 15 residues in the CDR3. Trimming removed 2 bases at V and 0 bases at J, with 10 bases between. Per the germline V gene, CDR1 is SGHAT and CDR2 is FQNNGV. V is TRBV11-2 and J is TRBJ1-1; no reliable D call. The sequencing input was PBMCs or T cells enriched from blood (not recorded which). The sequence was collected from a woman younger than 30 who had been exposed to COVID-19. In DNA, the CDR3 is TGTGCCAGCAGCTTAAGAACAGTTATGAACACTGAAGCTTTCTTT. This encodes CASSLRTVMNTEAFF.